A selection of T cell receptor beta chains follows, all from one sample in a study of CD8+ T cells in alopecia areata. Assay used: immunoSEQ multiplex PCR; TCRdb lists only in-frame clones, some missing. Of about 140,000 clones in the sample, around 87% were seen once. The material was CD8+ T cells sorted from blood, obtained at week 4, from a patient treated with tofacitinib. Receptor source: a human donor with alopecia areata. Both conserved end residues are part of each CDR3. D genes are given only for firm matches.

length: 16; J: TRBJ1-1; V: TRBV9; D: -; CDR3: CASSPRGPLGYTEAFF
length: 13; J: TRBJ2-7; V: TRBV29-1; D: -; CDR3: CSVELGTPYEQYF
length: 12; J: TRBJ1-1; V: TRBV2; D: TRBD1; CDR3: CARGGLDTEAFF
length: 14; J: TRBJ1-2; V: TRBV27; D: TRBD1; CDR3: CASHRGRVGYGYTF
length: 13; J: TRBJ1-6; V: TRBV29-1; D: -; CDR3: CSATDSYNSPLHF
length: 12; J: TRBJ2-7; V: TRBV7-2; D: -; CDR3: CASSLTGWEQYF
length: 14; J: TRBJ2-7; V: TRBV9; D: -; CDR3: CASSVDLGMIEQYF
length: 14; J: TRBJ2-7; V: TRBV29-1; D: -; CDR3: CSVEKIGSVYEQYF
length: 14; J: TRBJ2-7; V: TRBV28; D: -; CDR3: CASSPFGPSSEQYF
length: 14; J: TRBJ2-7; V: TRBV4-1; D: -; CDR3: CASSHTRDNYEQYF
length: 14; J: TRBJ2-4; V: TRBV30; D: TRBD2; CDR3: CAWSPPTSVNIQYF
length: 12; J: TRBJ1-2; V: TRBV2; D: -; CDR3: CASKARNYGYTF
length: 16; J: TRBJ2-5; V: TRBV5-6; D: TRBD1; CDR3: CASSLTPTGYQETQYF
length: 13; J: TRBJ2-7; V: TRBV10-3; D: TRBD1; CDR3: CAISPGQGNEQYF
length: 14; J: TRBJ2-7; V: TRBV5-6; D: TRBD1; CDR3: CASSFAGTAYEQYF
length: 12; J: TRBJ2-1; V: TRBV29-1; D: TRBD2; CDR3: CSVELAGNEQFF
length: 13; J: TRBJ2-7; V: TRBV30; D: TRBD1; CDR3: CAWSGQGAYEQYF
length: 13; J: TRBJ2-2; V: TRBV5-1; D: -; CDR3: CASSTGSRGELFF
length: 14; J: TRBJ2-3; V: TRBV2; D: -; CDR3: CASSASGVTDTQYF
length: 15; J: TRBJ2-7; V: TRBV6-1; D: TRBD2; CDR3: CASSGGLAGSYEQYF
length: 17; J: TRBJ2-7; V: TRBV23-1; D: -; CDR3: CASSPFVRWGRTYEQYF
length: 13; J: TRBJ2-1; V: TRBV6-5; D: -; CDR3: CASSHDYRNEQFF
length: 14; J: TRBJ2-1; V: TRBV10-3; D: -; CDR3: CAISGMEDYNEQFF
length: 14; J: TRBJ2-7; V: TRBV6-5; D: TRBD1; CDR3: CASSYTGGPYEQYF